This T cell receptor beta chain emerged from a study of cytomegalovirus exposure and HLA in healthy donors. Notes on this clone: Antigen specificity is unknown.

General study findings and limits: In vitro experiments confirmed that a few CMV-associated chains were specific for CMV antigens.

CDR1 and CDR2 from the germline V gene are SGHRS and YFSETQ. This CDR3 is 12 amino acids long. V dropped 4 bases and J dropped 8 bases, with 12 bases sitting between them. Sequencing used immunoSEQ multiplex PCR; TCRdb keeps in-frame clones, though not all of them. Among roughly 90,000 clones listed, around 85% were seen once. This receptor was obtained from a young man in good health and CMV-seropositive. The sample consisted of PBMCs. The chain carries TRBV5-1 and TRBJ1-2; D ambiguous. The CDR3 reads CASSLPGEGYTF. CDR3 sequence (DNA): TGCGCCAGCAGCCTCCCAGGCGAGGGCTACACCTTC.